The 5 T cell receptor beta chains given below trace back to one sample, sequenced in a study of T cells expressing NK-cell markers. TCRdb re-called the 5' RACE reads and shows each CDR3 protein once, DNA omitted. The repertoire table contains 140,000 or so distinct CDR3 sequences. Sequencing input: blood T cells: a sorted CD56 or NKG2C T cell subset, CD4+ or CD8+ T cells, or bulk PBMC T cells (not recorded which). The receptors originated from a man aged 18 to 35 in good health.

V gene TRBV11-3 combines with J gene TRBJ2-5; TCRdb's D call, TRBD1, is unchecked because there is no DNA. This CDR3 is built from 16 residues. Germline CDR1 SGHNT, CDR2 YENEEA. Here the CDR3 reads CASSLPPDSGDMTQYF.

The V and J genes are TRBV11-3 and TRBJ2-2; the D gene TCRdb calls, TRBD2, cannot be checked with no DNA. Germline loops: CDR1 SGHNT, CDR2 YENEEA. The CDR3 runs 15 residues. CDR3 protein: CASSLSGLTTGELFF.

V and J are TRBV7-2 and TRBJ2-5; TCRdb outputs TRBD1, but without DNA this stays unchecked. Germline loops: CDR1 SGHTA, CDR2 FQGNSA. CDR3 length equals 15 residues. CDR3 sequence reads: CASSLAGDHKETQYF.

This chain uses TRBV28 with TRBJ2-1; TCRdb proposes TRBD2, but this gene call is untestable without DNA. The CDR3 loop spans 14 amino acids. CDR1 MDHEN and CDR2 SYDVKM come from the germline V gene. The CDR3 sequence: CASSRPESGNEQFF.

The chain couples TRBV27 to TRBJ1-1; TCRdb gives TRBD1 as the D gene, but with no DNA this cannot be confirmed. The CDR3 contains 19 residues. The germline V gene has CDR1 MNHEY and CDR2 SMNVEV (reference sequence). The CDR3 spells CASSLAGTGVGRWVTEAFF.